The 20 T cell receptor beta chains given below trace back to one sample, sequenced in a study of blood T cells in healthy people across ages. The use of a sample-barcoded 5' primer and a J-beta primer mix characterized a second PCR of roughly 6 to 11 cycles. MiXCR, run by TCRdb on the 5' RACE reads, gives a single entry per CDR3 protein. The sample shows some 1.7 million distinct CDR3 sequences, 28% of them seen only once. Material for sequencing was blood. The receptors originated from a woman younger than 45 in good health.

The chain joins TRBV7-2 to TRBJ2-5; D gene uncertain. The germline gives CDR1 SGHTA, CDR2 FQGNSA. V was shortened by 4 bases and J by 5 bases, with 14 bases between the two germline ends. The CDR3 consists of 14 residues. CDR3 in DNA: TGTGCCAGCAGCTCCACCTATTCTAGGGAGACCCAGTACTTC. Protein: CASSSTYSRETQYF. The variable domain in full, completed from reference TRBV7-2 and TRBJ2-5, reads GAGVSQSPSNKVTEKGKDVELRCDPISGHTALYWYRQSLGQGLEFLIYFQGNSAPDKSGLPSDRFSAERTGGSVSTLTIQRTQQEDSAVYLCASSSTYSRETQYFGPGTRLLVL.

This clonotype was observed a handful of times. The chain recombines TRBV12-3 or TRBV12-4 with TRBJ1-6; unclear D gene. The CDR3 covers 14 residues. Trimming took off 5 bases at V and 8 bases at J, with 13 bases between the two ends. This CDR3 reads CASSDRGIDSPLHF. Here the CDR3 DNA reads TGTGCCAGCAGTGATAGAGGGATCGATTCACCCCTCCACTTT.

The chain uses TRBV20-1 and TRBJ1-2, with D hard to call. V was cut by 0 bases and J by 4 bases, with 12 bases left in between. The CDR3 is 14 residues long. The germline gives CDR1 DFQATT, CDR2 SNEGSKA (reference sequence). The CDR3 DNA reads as TGCAGTGCTAGAGATCTCCAGCGTCTCTATGGCTACACCTTC. The encoded protein is CSARDLQRLYGYTF.

The V call is TRBV20-1, the J call TRBJ2-1; D gene uncertain. The CDR3 consists of 13 residues. The V end lost 0 bases, the J end lost 3 bases, and 6 bases lay between the germline ends. The germline V gene has CDR1 DFQATT and CDR2 SNEGSKA (reference sequence). This CDR3 is CSARDLFYNEQFF. The CDR3 DNA sequence: TGCAGTGCTAGAGACCTCTTCTACAATGAGCAGTTCTTC.

V and J are TRBV9 and TRBJ1-2; TRBD1 is a possible D gene (6 bases). Germline lookup yields CDR1 SGDLS and CDR2 YYNGEE. The CDR3 sequence is 13 residues long. The V end lost 3 bases, the J end lost 9 bases, and 15 bases lay between the germline ends. The DNA of the CDR3 is TGTGCCAGCAGCGGACTACAGGGTCGGAGCTACACCTTC. It translates to CASSGLQGRSYTF.

To note about this clonotype: With a much larger clone just one base away, this may be a read error. V gene TRBV4-1 combines with J gene TRBJ2-7; D gene unclear. The germline V gene has CDR1 MGHRA and CDR2 YSYEKL. The CDR3 has 14 amino acids. CDR3 DNA sequence: TGCGCCAACAGCCAACTTGTGACCACCTACGAGCAGTACTTC. Its translation: CANSQLVTTYEQYF.

V and J are TRBV5-1 and TRBJ2-5, with 11 bases matching TRBD1. There are 16 residues in the CDR3. Germline-derived CDR1 and CDR2 are SGHRS and YFSETQ. The V and J ends lost 4 bases and 5 bases, in that order; junction bases with no gene match: 10. The CDR3 DNA sequence: TGCGCCAGCAGCCTTACCGGGACAGGGGGTCGGGAGACCCAGTACTTC. Residues: CASSLTGTGGRETQYF.

V gene TRBV5-1 combines with J gene TRBJ2-4, with 8 nucleotides matching TRBD1. Judging by the DNA end, TRBJ2-7 fits better; the J call may be wrong. The V gene's germline CDR1 is SGHRS and CDR2 YFSETQ. CDR3 size: 14 residues. The CDR3: CASGPPGQDYEQYF. The CDR3 bases are TGCGCCAGCGGCCCACCGGGACAGGACTACGAGCAGTACTTC.

The chain couples TRBV3-1 to TRBJ1-2; D is uncertain. The CDR3 sequence is 13 residues long. Germline V lookup: CDR1 LGHDT, CDR2 YNNKEL (reference sequence). V shed 4 bases and J shed 4 bases, with 10 bases lying between them. This CDR3 is CASSPLETYGYTF. CDR3 DNA sequence: TGTGCCAGCAGCCCCCTCGAGACCTATGGCTACACCTTC.

About this clonotype itself: One end of the junction does not line up with germline, which may come from a read error. The chain has TRBV7-9 and TRBJ1-4; 7 positions match TRBD1. Germline V CDR1 and CDR2: SEHNR, FQNEAQ (reference sequence). The CDR3 is 11 residues long. Here the CDR3 DNA reads TGTGCCAGCGGCACAGGGGAAAAACGGTTTTTT. Its translation: CASGTGEKRFF.

This clonotype was seen a handful of times. V usage is TRBV3-1 and J usage is TRBJ2-5; tentatively, D is TRBD2 (6 bases). The tail of the sequence fits TRBJ2-7 better, so the J call may be wrong. The CDR3 is made up of 19 amino acids. Germline V lookup: CDR1 LGHDT, CDR2 YNNKEL (reference sequence). The CDR3 sequence is CASSQDKIRDHTSLYEQYF. CDR3 nucleotides: TGTGCCAGCAGCCAAGATAAGATAAGGGACCATACTAGCCTCTACGAGCAGTACTTC.

This clonotype was counted ten times or more. The V gene is TRBV28, the J gene TRBJ2-1; D possibly matches TRBD1 or TRBD2 (6 bases each). Germline-derived CDR1 and CDR2 are MDHEN and SYDVKM. The CDR3 length is 15 residues. V lost 3 bases and J lost 6, with 15 bases in between. CDR3 amino acids: CASSFGGGPGNEQFF. The CDR3 bases are TGTGCCAGCAGTTTCGGTGGGGGGCCGGGCAATGAGCAGTTCTTC.

This clonotype has just a few counts. The chain recombines TRBV29-1 with TRBJ2-5; no clear D. Between the trimmed V and J ends, which lost 7 bases and 4 bases, there was a span of 13 bases. The CDR3 runs to 12 residues. Germline V gives CDR1 SQVTM, CDR2 ANQGSEA. This CDR3 is CSATNSPETQYF. Here the CDR3 DNA reads TGCAGCGCTACTAATAGCCCAGAGACCCAGTACTTC.

This clonotype showed up many times. The chain employs TRBV28 and TRBJ2-7; D is uncertain. V lost 10 bases, J lost 6 bases, and 16 bases lay in between. The CDR3 sequence is 12 residues long. Germline values: CDR1 MDHEN, CDR2 SYDVKM. The CDR3 DNA is TGTGCCACCACGACATTGAGGCGCGAGCAGTACTTC. As protein: CATTTLRREQYF.

Of note for this clonotype: This may come from a read error, since a much larger clone is one base off. This chain joins TRBV29-1 and TRBJ2-7, with a possible D match to TRBD1 (5 bases). This CDR3 has 14 residues. Looked up from germline, CDR1 is SQVTM and CDR2 is ANQGSEA. Trimming took 5 bases from V and 7 from J, leaving 21 bases between them. The CDR3 loop is CSVRGATSYNEQYF. DNA of the CDR3: TGCAGCGTTAGGGGCGCTACCTCCTACAATGAGCAGTACTTC.

The CDR3 here is CSVVVARGGYEQYF. CDR3 bases: TGCAGCGTTGTAGTGGCACGCGGGGGATACGAGCAGTACTTC. The rearrangement uses TRBV29-1 and TRBJ2-7, with TRBD2 identical over 7 bases. J lost 4 bases, V lost 4 bases, and 10 bases had no gene match. The CDR3 sequence is 14 residues long. CDR1 is SQVTM and CDR2 is ANQGSEA in the germline V gene.

This clonotype was observed a handful of times. The rearrangement links TRBV29-1 to TRBJ1-1; 7 bases map to TRBD1. This CDR3 has 13 residues. Losses at the gene ends were 7 bases for V and 5 bases for J; bases not matched to a gene: 10. CDR1 and CDR2 (germline): SQVTM, ANQGSEA. CDR3 DNA: TGCAGCGGACAACAGGGGTTTGGGACTGAAGCTTTCTTT. Translation: CSGQQGFGTEAFF.

This clonotype was seen more than once but under ten times. This chain uses TRBV2 with TRBJ1-2; the match to TRBD1 covers 9 bases. The CDR3 is 14 residues long. Germline values: CDR1 SNHLY, CDR2 FYNNEI. V lost 6 bases to trimming and J lost 2 bases; unmatched junction nucleotides: 4. The CDR3 spells CASRGGQGNYGYTF. The CDR3 coding sequence is TGTGCCAGCAGGGGAGGACAGGGGAACTATGGCTACACCTTC.

This clonotype was recorded many times. The chain links TRBV5-1 to TRBJ2-7; the D gene is possibly TRBD1 (6 bases). CDR3 length: 15 residues. V shed 7 bases and J shed 1 base, with 18 bases lying between them. CDR1 and CDR2 (germline): SGHRS, YFSETQ. The CDR3 loop is CASGRSHRESYEQYF. CDR3 DNA sequence: TGCGCCAGCGGCCGGTCACACAGGGAATCCTACGAGCAGTACTTC.

In regard to this clonotype: One base away lies a much larger clone, so this may be a sequencing read error. This sequence joins TRBV10-3 and TRBJ2-7; D is perhaps TRBD1 (7 bases). Per germline, CDR1 ENHRY and CDR2 SYGVKD. This CDR3 is built from 14 residues. Written as DNA, the CDR3 is TGTGCCATCTGTGAACAGGGGACTTCCAGCGAGCAGTACTTC. Amino acids: CAICEQGTSSEQYF.